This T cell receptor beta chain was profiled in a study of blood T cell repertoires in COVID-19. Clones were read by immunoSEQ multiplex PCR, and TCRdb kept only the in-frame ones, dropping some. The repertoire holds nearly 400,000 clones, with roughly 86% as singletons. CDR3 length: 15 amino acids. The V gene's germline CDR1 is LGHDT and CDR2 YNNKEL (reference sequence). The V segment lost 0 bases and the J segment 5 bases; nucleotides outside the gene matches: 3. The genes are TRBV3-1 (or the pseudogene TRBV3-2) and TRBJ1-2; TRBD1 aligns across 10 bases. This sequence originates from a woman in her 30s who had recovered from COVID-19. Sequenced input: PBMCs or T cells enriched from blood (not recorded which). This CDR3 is CASSQEGTGDYGYTF. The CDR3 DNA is TGTGCCAGCAGCCAAGAGGGGACAGGGGATTATGGCTACACCTTC.